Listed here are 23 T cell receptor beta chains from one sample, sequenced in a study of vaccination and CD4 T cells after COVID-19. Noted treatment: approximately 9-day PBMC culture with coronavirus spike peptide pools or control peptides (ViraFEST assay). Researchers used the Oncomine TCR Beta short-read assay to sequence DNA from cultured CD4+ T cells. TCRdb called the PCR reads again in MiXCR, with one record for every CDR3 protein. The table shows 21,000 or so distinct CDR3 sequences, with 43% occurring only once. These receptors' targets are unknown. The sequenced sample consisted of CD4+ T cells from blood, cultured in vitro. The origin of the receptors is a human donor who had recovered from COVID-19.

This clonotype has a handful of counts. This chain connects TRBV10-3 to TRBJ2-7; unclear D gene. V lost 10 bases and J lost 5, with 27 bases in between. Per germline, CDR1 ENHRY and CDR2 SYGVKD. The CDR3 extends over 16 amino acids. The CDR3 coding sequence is TGTGCCAGCTCAGGAACGATTTCCGGGCCCAATCACGAGCAGTACTTC. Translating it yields CASSGTISGPNHEQYF.

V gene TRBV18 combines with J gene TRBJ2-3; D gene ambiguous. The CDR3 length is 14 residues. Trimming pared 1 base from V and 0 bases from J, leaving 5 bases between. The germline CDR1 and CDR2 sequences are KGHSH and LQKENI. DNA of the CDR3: TGTGCCAGCTCACCACTGGCTAGCACAGATACGCAGTATTTT. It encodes CASSPLASTDTQYF.

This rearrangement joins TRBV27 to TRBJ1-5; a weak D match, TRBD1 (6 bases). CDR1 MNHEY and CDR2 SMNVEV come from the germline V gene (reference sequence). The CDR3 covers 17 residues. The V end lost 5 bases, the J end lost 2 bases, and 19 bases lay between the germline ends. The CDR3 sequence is CASSPRSRGSGNQPQHF. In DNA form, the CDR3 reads TGTGCCAGCAGTCCAAGGTCGAGGGGGTCGGGCAATCAGCCCCAGCATTTT.

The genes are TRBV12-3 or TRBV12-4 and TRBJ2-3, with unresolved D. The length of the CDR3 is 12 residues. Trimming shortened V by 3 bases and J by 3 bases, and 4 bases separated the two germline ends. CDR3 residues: CASSLYTDTQYF. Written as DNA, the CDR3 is TGTGCCAGCAGTTTGTATACAGATACGCAGTATTTT.

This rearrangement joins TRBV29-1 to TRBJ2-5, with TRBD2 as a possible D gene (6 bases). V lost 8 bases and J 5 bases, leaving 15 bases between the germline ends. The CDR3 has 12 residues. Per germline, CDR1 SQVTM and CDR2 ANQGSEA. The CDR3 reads CSTYAGRETQYF. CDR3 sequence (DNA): TGCAGCACGTATGCGGGAAGGGAGACCCAGTACTTC.

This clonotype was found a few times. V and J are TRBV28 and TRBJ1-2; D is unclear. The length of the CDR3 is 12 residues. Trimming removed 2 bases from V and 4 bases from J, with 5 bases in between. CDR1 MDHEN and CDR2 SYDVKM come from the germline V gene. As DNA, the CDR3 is TGTGCCAGCAGTTTACCCAGCTATGGCTACACCTTC. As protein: CASSLPSYGYTF.

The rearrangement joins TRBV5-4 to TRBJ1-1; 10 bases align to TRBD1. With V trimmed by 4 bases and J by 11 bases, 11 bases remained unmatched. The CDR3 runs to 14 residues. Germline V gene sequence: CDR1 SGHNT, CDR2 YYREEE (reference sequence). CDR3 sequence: CASSRQGAEKEAFF. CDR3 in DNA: TGTGCCAGCAGCCGACAGGGGGCCGAGAAAGAGGCTTTCTTT. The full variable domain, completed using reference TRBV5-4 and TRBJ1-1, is ETGVTQSPTHLIKTRGQQVTLRCSSQSGHNTVSWYQQALGQGPQFIFQYYREEENGRGNFPPRFSGLQFPNYSSELNVNALELDDSALYLCASSRQGAEKEAFFGQGTRLTVV.

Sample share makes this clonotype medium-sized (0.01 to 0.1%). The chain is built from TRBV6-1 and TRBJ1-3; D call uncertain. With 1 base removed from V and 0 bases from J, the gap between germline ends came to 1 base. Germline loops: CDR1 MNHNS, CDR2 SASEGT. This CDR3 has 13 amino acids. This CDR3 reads CASSEVSGNTIYF. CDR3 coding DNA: TGTGCCAGCAGTGAAGTCTCTGGAAACACCATATATTTT.

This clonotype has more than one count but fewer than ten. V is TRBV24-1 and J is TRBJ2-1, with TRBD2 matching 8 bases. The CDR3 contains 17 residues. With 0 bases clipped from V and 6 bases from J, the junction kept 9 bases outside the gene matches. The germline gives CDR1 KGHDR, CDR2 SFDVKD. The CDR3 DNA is TGTGCCACCAGTGATTTGGTATCGGCGGGAGGCCGCAATGAGCAGTTCTTC. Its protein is CATSDLVSAGGRNEQFF.

The CDR3 nucleotides are TGTGCCAGCAGTTCGGCAGTGAACACTGAAGCTTTCTTT. Its translation: CASSSAVNTEAFF. The chain combines TRBV6-5 with TRBJ1-1; D gene ambiguous. The germline gives CDR1 MNHEY, CDR2 SVGAGI. CDR3 length: 13 residues. Trimming shortened V by 4 bases and J by 0 bases, and 6 bases separated the two germline ends.

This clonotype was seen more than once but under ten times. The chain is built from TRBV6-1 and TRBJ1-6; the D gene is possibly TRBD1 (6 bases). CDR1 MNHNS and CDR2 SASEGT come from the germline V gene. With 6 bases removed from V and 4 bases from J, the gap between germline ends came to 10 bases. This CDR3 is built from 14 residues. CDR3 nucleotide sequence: TGTGCCAGCAGGGAGGGGGGATATAATTCACCCCTCCACTTT. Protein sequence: CASREGGYNSPLHF.

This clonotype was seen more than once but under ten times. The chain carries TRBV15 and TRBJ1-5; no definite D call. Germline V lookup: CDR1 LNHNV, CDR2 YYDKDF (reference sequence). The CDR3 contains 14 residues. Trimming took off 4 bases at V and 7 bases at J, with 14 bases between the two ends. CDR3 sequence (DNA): TGTGCCACCAGCATCCTTGCCCTTGACCAGCCCCAGCATTTT. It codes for CATSILALDQPQHF.

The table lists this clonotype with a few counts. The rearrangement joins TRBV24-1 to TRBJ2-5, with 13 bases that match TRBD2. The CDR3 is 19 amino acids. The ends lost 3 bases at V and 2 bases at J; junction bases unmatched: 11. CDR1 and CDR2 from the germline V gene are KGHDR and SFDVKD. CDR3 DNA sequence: TGTGCCACCAGTGATCATGGACTAGCGGGGGCCTACCTTCAAGAGACCCAGTACTTC. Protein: CATSDHGLAGAYLQETQYF.

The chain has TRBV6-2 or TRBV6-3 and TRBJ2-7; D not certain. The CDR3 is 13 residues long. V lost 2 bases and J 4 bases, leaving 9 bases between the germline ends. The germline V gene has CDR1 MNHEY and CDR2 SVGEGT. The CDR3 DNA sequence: TGTGCCAGCAGTTACCTCTTGGCTTACGAGCAGTACTTC. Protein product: CASSYLLAYEQYF.

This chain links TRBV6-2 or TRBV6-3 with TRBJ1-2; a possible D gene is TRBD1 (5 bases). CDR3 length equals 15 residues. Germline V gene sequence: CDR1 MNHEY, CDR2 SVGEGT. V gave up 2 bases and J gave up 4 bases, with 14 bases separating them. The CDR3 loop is CASSYPSSGLYGYTF. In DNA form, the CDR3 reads TGTGCCAGCAGTTACCCTAGTTCGGGACTCTATGGCTACACCTTC.

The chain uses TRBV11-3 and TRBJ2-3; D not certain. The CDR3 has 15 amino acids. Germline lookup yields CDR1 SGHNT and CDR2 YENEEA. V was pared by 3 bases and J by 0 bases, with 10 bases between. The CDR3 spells CASSFKGPSTDTQYF. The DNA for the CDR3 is TGTGCCAGCAGCTTCAAGGGTCCAAGCACAGATACGCAGTATTTT.

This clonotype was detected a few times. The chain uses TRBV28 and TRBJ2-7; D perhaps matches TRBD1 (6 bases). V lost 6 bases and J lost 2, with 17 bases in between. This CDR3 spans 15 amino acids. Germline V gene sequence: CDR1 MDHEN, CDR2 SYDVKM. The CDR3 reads CASSPQGLRPYEQYF. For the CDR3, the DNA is TGTGCCAGCAGCCCCCAGGGGTTGCGGCCCTACGAGCAGTACTTC.

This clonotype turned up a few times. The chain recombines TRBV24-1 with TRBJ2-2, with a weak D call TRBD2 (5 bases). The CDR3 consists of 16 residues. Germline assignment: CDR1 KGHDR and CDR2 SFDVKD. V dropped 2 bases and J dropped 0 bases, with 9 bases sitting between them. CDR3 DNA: TGTGCCACCAGTGATTCAGGAGGTCCGAACACCGGGGAGCTGTTTTTT. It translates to CATSDSGGPNTGELFF.

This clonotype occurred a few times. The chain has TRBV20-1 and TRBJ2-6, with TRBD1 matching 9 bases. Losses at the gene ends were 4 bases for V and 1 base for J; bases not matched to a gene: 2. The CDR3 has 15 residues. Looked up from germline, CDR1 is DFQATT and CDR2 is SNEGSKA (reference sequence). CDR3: CSATDRGSGANVLTF. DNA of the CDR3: TGCAGTGCTACGGACAGGGGTTCTGGGGCCAACGTCCTGACTTTC.

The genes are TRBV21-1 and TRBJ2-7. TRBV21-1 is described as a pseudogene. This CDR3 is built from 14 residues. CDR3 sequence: CASSKEAGEYEQYF. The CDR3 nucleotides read TGTGCCAGCAGCAAAGAGGCAGGAGAGTACGAGCAGTACTTC.

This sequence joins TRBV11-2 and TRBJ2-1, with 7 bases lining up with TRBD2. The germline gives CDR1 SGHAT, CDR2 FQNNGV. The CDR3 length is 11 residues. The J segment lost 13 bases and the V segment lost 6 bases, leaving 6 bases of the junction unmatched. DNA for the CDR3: TGTGCCAGCAGGGGACTAACTCTTCAGTTCTTC. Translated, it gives CASRGLTLQFF.

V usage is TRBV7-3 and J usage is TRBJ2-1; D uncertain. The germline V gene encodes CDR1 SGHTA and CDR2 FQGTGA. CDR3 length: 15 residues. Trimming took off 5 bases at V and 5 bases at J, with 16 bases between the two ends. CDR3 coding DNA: TGTGCCAGCAGCCGCCGTGTAGGGCCGGACAATGAGCAGTTCTTC. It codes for CASSRRVGPDNEQFF.

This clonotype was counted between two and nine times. The CDR3 region has the DNA TGTGCCAGCAGCCCCGAGGCAACTTATTCACTCTCCTACGAGCAGTACTTC. Protein sequence: CASSPEATYSLSYEQYF. The chain couples TRBV7-8 to TRBJ2-7; D not certain. Germline V gene lookup returns CDR1 SGHVS and CDR2 FQNEAQ. V was pared by 5 bases and J by 0 bases, with 20 bases between. The CDR3 covers 17 residues.